These T cell receptor beta chains were read from a single sample in a study of blood T cell repertoires in COVID-19. The table came from immunoSEQ multiplex PCR; TCRdb's copy has only in-frame clones and leaves some out. In the table there are fewer than 200,000 clones, 84% of which are singletons. What was sequenced was peripheral blood. Receptors originate from a man between 35 and 55 years old who had recovered from COVID-19. CDR3s include the opening cysteine and the closing phenylalanine or tryptophan. Each record gives: V gene, clone size, D gene, J gene, CDR3 DNA, CDR3 protein. D genes are given only for firm matches. For some rows the clone size is stated as once, few or many, or as a class when expanded; others skip it.

TRBV6-5	few	NA	TRBJ1-3	TGTGCCAGCAGTTACACATATCCCGACTCTGGAAACACCATATATTTT	CASSYTYPDSGNTIYF
TRBV18	NA	NA	TRBJ2-7	TGTGCCAGCTCACCGAGCGTTACCTTCTACGAGCAGTACTTC	CASSPSVTFYEQYF
TRBV6-4	NA	TRBD2	TRBJ2-2	TGTGCCAGCAAGTCTAGCGGGGGGGCCCGGGAGCTGTTTTTT	CASKSSGGARELFF
TRBV27	NA	NA	TRBJ2-3	TGTGCCAGCGGGAGTTTGGCTAGGACCACAGATACGCAGTATTTT	CASGSLARTTDTQYF
TRBV27	NA	NA	TRBJ2-7	TGTGCCAGCAGTCCCTCCCCGACTGGATACGAGCAGTACTTC	CASSPSPTGYEQYF
TRBV6-5	NA	TRBD1	TRBJ2-5	TGTGCCAGCAGTTACCGGACAGGGAGGAGGAAAGAGACCCAGTACTTC	CASSYRTGRRKETQYF
TRBV29-1	NA	TRBD1	TRBJ2-7	TGCAGCGTTTGGACAGGGGGTTTGTACGAGCAGTACTTC	CSVWTGGLYEQYF
TRBV13	NA	NA	TRBJ1-2	TGTGCCAGCAGCTTAGAGGGGCGTGGCTACACCTTC	CASSLEGRGYTF
TRBV6-2/TRBV6-3	few	NA	TRBJ1-2	TGTGCCAGCAGTTACGACGCAGGGTCAAGCTATGGCTACACCTTC	CASSYDAGSSYGYTF
TRBV6-5	NA	NA	TRBJ1-2	TGTGCCAGCAGTTCACGGGGGGCCCCACTTGGGTATGGCTACACCTTC	CASSSRGAPLGYGYTF
TRBV27	once	TRBD1	TRBJ2-7	TGTGCCAGCCGACCCAGGGCAGGGGGAGACGAGCAGTACTTC	CASRPRAGGDEQYF
TRBV10-3	NA	NA	TRBJ1-5	TGTGCCATCAGTGACGGCCCCAACTACTATAGCAATCAGCCCCAGCATTTT	CAISDGPNYYSNQPQHF
TRBV3-1/TRBV3-2	NA	TRBD2	TRBJ2-3	TGTGCCAGCAGCCTAACGGCGGGGGGGCTCACAGATACGCAGTATTTT	CASSLTAGGLTDTQYF
TRBV19	NA	TRBD2	TRBJ2-2	TGTGCCAGTTGGCCTGGGAGGGTTACCGGGGAGCTGTTTTTT	CASWPGRVTGELFF
TRBV12-3/TRBV12-4	NA	NA	TRBJ2-7	TGTGCCAGCCTAGGCCCTGGGGGGAACGAGCAGTACTTC	CASLGPGGNEQYF
TRBV5-6	NA	TRBD1	TRBJ2-2	TGTGCCAGCAGCTGGACAGGGGGCAACACCGGGGAGCTGTTTTTT	CASSWTGGNTGELFF
TRBV10-3	NA	TRBD1	TRBJ1-5	TGTGCCATCAGTGAGACAGGGGGAAATCAGCCCCAGCATTTT	CAISETGGNQPQHF
TRBV9	NA	TRBD1	TRBJ2-2	TGTGCCAGCAGAGGACAGGGGTCGATCAACACCGGGGAGCTGTTTTTT	CASRGQGSINTGELFF
TRBV28	NA	NA	TRBJ1-3	TGTGCCAGCGGAGGGTATTTCTCTGGAAACACCATATATTTT	CASGGYFSGNTIYF
TRBV28	NA	TRBD1	TRBJ1-1	TGTGCCAGCGGACAGGGGAGCGCTGAAGCTTTCTTT	CASGQGSAEAFF
TRBV5-4	NA	NA	TRBJ2-3	TGTGCCAGCAGCGGTGGTAGGGGACTCCCCACTGATACGCAGTATTTT	CASSGGRGLPTDTQYF
TRBV4-2	NA	NA	TRBJ1-1	TGTGCCAGCAGCCAAGAGCGACGAGGGTACACTGAAGCTTTCTTT	CASSQERRGYTEAFF